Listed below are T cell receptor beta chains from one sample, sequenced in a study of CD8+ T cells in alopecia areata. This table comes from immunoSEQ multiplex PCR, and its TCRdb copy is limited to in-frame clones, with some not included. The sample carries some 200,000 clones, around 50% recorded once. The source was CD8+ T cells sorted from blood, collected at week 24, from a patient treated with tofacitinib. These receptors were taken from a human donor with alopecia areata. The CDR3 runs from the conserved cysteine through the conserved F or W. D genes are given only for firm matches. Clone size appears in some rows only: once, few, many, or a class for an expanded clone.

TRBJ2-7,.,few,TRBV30,TGTGCCTGGCGGTACCAGGGCTTCGAGCAGTACTTC,CAWRYQGFEQYF
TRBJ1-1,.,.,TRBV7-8,TGTGCCAGCAGCTTAACCATATCACTGAACACTGAAGCTTTCTTT,CASSLTISLNTEAFF
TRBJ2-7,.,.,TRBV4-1,TGCGCCAGCAGCCTCCTTGGGACGGCCCTGGACGAGCAGTACTTC,CASSLLGTALDEQYF
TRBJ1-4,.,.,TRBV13,TGTGCCAGCAGCCGGTCGAATGAAAAACTGTTTTTT,CASSRSNEKLFF
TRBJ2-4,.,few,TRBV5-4,TGTGCCAGCAGCTTGAATTCTCCAGGGACGAAAAACATTCAGTACTTC,CASSLNSPGTKNIQYF
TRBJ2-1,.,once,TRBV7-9,TGTGCCAGCAGCTCCGGGCTAATGGAATTCTTC,CASSSGLMEFF
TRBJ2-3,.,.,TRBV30,TGTGCCTGGCGTATAGCGGCTACGCAGTATTTT,CAWRIAATQYF
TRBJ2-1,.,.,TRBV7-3,TGTGCCAGCAGCCACGAAACGGAGGGCTACAATGAGCAGTTCTTC,CASSHETEGYNEQFF
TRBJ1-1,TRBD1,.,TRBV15,TGTGCCACCAGCAGAGAAAGACAGGGGGTAGCTGAAGCTTTCTTT,CATSRERQGVAEAFF
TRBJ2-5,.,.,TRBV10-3,TGTGCCATCAGTGAGTCATCGGATGCCCAAGAGACCCAGTACTTC,CAISESSDAQETQYF
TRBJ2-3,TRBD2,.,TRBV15,TGTGCCACCAGCAGAGTCCCACTAGCGTGGCGAATCACAGATACGCAGTATTTT,CATSRVPLAWRITDTQYF
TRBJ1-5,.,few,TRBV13,TGTGCCAGCAGCCTAGGACGGCAGCCCCAGCATTTT,CASSLGRQPQHF
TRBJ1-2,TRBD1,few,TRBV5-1,TGCGCCAGCAGCTCTAAACAGGGGGGACAGCGCGATGGCTACACCTTC,CASSSKQGGQRDGYTF
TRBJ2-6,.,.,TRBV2,TGTGCCAGCAGTGAAAGGGGGAATGGGGCCAACGTCCTGACTTTC,CASSERGNGANVLTF
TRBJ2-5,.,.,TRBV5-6,TGTGCCAGCAGCGGGGGGGCCGGGGAGACCCAGTACTTC,CASSGGAGETQYF
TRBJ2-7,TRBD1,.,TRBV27,TGTGCCAGCGGCTCCGGGACAGGGTTTCTCGAGCAGTACTTC,CASGSGTGFLEQYF
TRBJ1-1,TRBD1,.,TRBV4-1,TGCGCCAGCAGCCGCGGACAGGGCGGTGAAGCTTTCTTT,CASSRGQGGEAFF
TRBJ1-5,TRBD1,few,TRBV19,TGTGCCAGTAGTATGGCACAGGGGTATAGCAATCAGCCCCAGCATTTT,CASSMAQGYSNQPQHF
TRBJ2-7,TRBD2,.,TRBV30,TGTGCCTGGCGGGTCGGGGGGAGCTCCTACGAGCAGTACTTC,CAWRVGGSSYEQYF
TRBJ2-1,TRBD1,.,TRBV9,TGTGCCAGCAGCGGGACAGGGTTAGGTTCCTACAATGAGCAGTTCTTC,CASSGTGLGSYNEQFF
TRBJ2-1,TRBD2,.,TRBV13,TGTGCCAGCAGGGAGTGGGGACTAGCGGGGGATTACAATGAGCAGTTCTTC,CASREWGLAGDYNEQFF
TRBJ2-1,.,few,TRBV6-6,TGTGCCAGCAGTTACTCTGCGTTTAATGAGCAGTTCTTC,CASSYSAFNEQFF
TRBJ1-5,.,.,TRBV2,TGTGCCAGCAGTGAAGATCCGCAGCCCCAGCATTTT,CASSEDPQPQHF
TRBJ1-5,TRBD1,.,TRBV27,TGTGCCAGCAGCCGGACAGGAGGTCTCAATCAGCCCCAGCATTTT,CASSRTGGLNQPQHF
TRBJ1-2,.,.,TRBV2,TGTGCCAGCAGTGAAGCGCAGAGGACCACCTATGGCTACACCTTC,CASSEAQRTTYGYTF
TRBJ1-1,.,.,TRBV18,TGTGCCAGCTCACCGGAAGAGTTGAACACTGAAGCTTTCTTT,CASSPEELNTEAFF
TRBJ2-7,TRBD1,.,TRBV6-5,TGTGCCAGCAGCCCGGGACAGGGCTTCTACGAGCAGTACTTC,CASSPGQGFYEQYF
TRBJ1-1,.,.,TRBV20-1,TGCAGTGCTAGATACACTGAAGCTTTCTTT,CSARYTEAFF
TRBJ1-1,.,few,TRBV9,TGTGCCAGCAGCGGACTAAAAAAGACGCCATTGAACACTGAAGCTTTCTTT,CASSGLKKTPLNTEAFF
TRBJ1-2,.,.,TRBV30,TGTGCCTGGAGTCCCTTACAGGGATGGAACTATGGCTACGCCTTC,CAWSPLQGWNYGYAF
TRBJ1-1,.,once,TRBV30,TGTGCCTGGGAACAGGGAACTGAAGCTTTCTTT,CAWEQGTEAFF
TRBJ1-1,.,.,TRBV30,TGTGCCTGGAGTAGTGCAGGACTGGACACTGAAGCTTTCTTT,CAWSSAGLDTEAFF